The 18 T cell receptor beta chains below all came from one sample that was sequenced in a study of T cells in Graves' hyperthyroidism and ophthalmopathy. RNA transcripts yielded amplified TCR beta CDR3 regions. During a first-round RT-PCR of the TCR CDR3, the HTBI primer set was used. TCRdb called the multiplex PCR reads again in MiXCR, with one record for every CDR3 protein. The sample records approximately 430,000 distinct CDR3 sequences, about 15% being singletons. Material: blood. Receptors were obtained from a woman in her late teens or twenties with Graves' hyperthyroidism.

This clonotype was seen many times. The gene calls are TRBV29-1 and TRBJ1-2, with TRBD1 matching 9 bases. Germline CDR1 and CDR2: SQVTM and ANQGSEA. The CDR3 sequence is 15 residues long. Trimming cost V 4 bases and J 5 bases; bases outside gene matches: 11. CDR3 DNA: TGCAGCGTTGTCGTGGGACAGGGCCTCGAATATGGCTACACCTTC. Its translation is CSVVVGQGLEYGYTF. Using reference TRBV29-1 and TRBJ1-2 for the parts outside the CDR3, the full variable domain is SAVISQKPSRDICQRGTSLTIQCQVDSQVTMMFWYRQQPGQSLTLIATANQGSEATYESGFVIDKFPISRPNLTFSTLTVSNMSPEDSSIYLCSVVVGQGLEYGYTFGSGTRLTVV.

CDR3 residues: CSARRGGGSYEQYF. For the CDR3, the DNA is TGCAGTGCTAGAAGGGGAGGGGGATCCTACGAGCAGTACTTC. The chain has TRBV20-1 and TRBJ2-7; tentatively, D is TRBD2 (7 bases). Germline CDR1 and CDR2: DFQATT and SNEGSKA (reference sequence). The CDR3 consists of 14 residues. V lost 2 bases to trimming and J lost 1 base, with 12 bases between them.

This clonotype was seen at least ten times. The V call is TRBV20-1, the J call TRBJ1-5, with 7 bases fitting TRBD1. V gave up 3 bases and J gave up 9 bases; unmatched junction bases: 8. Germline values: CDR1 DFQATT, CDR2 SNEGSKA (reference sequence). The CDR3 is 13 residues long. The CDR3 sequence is CSASRTGFRPQHF. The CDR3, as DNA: TGCAGTGCTAGCCGGACAGGTTTTCGGCCCCAGCATTTT.

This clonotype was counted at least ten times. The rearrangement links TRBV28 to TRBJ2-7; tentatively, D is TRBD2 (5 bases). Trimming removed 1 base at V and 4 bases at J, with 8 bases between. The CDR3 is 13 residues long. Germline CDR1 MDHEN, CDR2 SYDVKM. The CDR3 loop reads CASSLSGLYEQYF. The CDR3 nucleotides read TGTGCCAGCAGTTTATCCGGACTTTACGAGCAGTACTTC. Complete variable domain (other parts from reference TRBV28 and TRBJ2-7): DVKVTQSSRYLVKRTGEKVFLECVQDMDHENMFWYRQDPGLGLRLIYFSYDVKMKEKGDIPEGYSVSREKKERFSLILESASTNQTSMYLCASSLSGLYEQYFGPGTRLTVT.

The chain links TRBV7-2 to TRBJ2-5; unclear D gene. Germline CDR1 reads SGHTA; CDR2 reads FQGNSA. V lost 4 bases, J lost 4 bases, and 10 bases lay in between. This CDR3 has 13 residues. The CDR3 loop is CASSSTDRETQYF. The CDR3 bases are TGTGCCAGCAGCTCGACGGATAGAGAGACCCAGTACTTC.

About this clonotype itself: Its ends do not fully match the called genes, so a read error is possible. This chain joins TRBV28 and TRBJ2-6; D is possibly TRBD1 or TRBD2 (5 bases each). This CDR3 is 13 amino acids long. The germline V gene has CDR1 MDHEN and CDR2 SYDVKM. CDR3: CAGSSSGANVPTF. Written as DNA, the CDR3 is TGCGCAGGGAGTAGCTCTGGGGCCAACGTCCCGACTTTC.

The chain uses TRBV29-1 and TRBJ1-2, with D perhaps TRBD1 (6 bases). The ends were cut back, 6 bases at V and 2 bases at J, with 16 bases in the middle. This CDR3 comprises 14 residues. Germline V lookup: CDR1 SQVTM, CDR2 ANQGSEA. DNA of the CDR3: TGCAGCGTCTCGGGGACATCAGTCAACTATGGCTACACCTTC. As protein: CSVSGTSVNYGYTF.

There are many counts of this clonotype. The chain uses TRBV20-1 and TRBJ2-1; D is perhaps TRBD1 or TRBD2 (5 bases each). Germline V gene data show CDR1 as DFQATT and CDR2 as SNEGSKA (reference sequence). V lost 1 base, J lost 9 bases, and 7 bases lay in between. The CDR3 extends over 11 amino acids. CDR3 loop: CSARGGTEQFF. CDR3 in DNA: TGCAGTGCTAGAGGGGGGACTGAGCAGTTCTTC.

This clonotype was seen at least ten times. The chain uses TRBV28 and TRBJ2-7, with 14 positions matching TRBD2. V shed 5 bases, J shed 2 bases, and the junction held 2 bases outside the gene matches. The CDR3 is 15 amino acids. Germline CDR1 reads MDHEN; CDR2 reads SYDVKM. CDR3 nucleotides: TGTGCCAGCAGTCCGGGACTAGCGGGAGCCTACGAGCAGTACTTC. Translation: CASSPGLAGAYEQYF.

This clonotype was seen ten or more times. The CDR3 DNA sequence: TGTGCCAGCAGCCAAGCTAGCGGGAGGAGCGGGGAGCTGTTTTTT. Protein product: CASSQASGRSGELFF. The chain links TRBV7-3 to TRBJ2-2, with TRBD2 matching 11 bases. The germline V gene has CDR1 SGHTA and CDR2 FQGTGA. V trimming: 5 bases; J trimming: 7 bases; junction bases outside the gene matches: 6. The CDR3 contains 15 residues.

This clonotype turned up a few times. This chain's CDR3 is CASSPRVPFSNQPQHF. CDR3 sequence (DNA): TGTGCCAGCAGCCCCAGGGTACCGTTTAGCAATCAGCCCCAGCATTTT. This chain links TRBV7-8 with TRBJ1-5; D is possibly TRBD1 (5 bases). Germline V CDR1 and CDR2: SGHVS, FQNEAQ. The V gene lost 5 bases and the J gene lost 0 bases, with 14 bases spanning the gap. This CDR3 has 16 residues. Using reference TRBV7-8 and TRBJ1-5 for the parts outside the CDR3, the full variable domain is GAGVSQSPRYKVAKRGQDVALRCDPISGHVSLFWYQQALGQGPEFLTYFQNEAQLDKSGLPSDRFFAERPEGSVSTLKIQRTQQEDSAVYLCASSPRVPFSNQPQHFGDGTRLSIL.

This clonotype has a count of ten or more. The CDR3 reads CASSPPGFRGGTEAFF. The CDR3 DNA sequence: TGTGCCAGCAGCCCCCCCGGGTTCAGGGGAGGAACTGAAGCTTTCTTT. This rearrangement joins TRBV7-2 to TRBJ1-1; weak D call: TRBD1 (6 bases). The germline V gene encodes CDR1 SGHTA and CDR2 FQGNSA. Trimming removed 5 bases at V and 5 bases at J, with 21 bases between. The CDR3 contains 16 residues.

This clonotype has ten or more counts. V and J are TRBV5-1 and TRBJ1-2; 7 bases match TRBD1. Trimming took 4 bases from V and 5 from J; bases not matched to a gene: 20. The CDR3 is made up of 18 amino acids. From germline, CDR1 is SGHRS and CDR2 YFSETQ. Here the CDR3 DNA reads TGCGCCAGCAGCGACCTTCGTCGGGACAGAACTAAAGGGTATGGCTACACCTTC. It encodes CASSDLRRDRTKGYGYTF.

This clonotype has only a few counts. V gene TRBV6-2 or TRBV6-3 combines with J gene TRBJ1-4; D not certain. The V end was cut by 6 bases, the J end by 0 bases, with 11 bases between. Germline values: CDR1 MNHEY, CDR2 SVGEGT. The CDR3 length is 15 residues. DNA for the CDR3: TGTGCCAGCAGCCAGTCGGCAACAACTAATGAAAAACTGTTTTTT. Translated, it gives CASSQSATTNEKLFF.

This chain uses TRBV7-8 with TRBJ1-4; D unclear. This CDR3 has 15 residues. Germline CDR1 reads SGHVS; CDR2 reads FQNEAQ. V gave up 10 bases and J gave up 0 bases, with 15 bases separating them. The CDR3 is CATRREGPTNEKLFF. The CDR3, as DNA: TGTGCCACCCGACGGGAAGGTCCAACTAATGAAAAACTGTTTTTT.

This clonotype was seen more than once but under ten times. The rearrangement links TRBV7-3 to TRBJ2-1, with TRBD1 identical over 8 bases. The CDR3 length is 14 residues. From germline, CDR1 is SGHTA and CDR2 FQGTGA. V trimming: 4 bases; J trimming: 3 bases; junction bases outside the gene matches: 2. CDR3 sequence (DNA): TGTGCCAGCAGCTCAGGGGGCCGCTACAATGAGCAGTTCTTC. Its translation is CASSSGGRYNEQFF.

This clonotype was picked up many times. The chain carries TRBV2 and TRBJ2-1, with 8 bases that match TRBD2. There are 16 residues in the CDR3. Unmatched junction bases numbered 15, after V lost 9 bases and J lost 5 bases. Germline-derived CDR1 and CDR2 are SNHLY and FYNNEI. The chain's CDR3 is CASRRLAGLGDNEQFF. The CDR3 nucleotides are TGTGCCAGTAGGAGGCTAGCGGGTTTAGGGGACAATGAGCAGTTCTTC.

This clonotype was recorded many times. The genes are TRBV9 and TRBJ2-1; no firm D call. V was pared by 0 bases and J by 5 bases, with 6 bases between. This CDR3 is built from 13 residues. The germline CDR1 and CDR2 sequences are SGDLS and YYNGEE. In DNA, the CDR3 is TGTGCCAGCAGCGTAGTGTGGGACAATGAGCAGTTCTTC. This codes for CASSVVWDNEQFF. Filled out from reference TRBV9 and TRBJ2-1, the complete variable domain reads DSGVTQTPKHLITATGQRVTLRCSPRSGDLSVYWYQQSLDQGLQFLIQYYNGEERAKGNILERFSAQQFPDLHSELNLSSLELGDSALYFCASSVVWDNEQFFGPGTRLTVL.